This entry features one T cell receptor (beta chain) sequence. Its antigen is not known. The method was immunoSEQ multiplex PCR; TCRdb's version includes in-frame clones alone and lacks a portion of them. The sample includes tens of thousands of clones, approximately 80% seen only once; the top ten take 2% to 2.5%. This sample stems from a study of T cell clones after liver transplantation. Points from the study as a whole: Donor-reactive sequences fell more than third party-reactive ones, suggesting partial deletion. Rather than being deleted, graft donor-reactive T cells may have moved into the graft. In two subjects, few donor cells limited the measurable donor-reactive repertoire.

The sample was CD4+ T cells from blood, taken around 48 months after liver transplant. This receptor was taken from a human patient who received a liver transplant. The graft donor may account for some of the T cells.

CDR3 protein: CASRLSSRETQYF. The CDR3 region has the DNA TGTGCCAGCAGGCTTAGTTCTCGGGAGACCCAGTACTTC. The genes are TRBV7-9 and TRBJ2-5; D uncertain. The CDR3 has 13 residues. Trimming took off 6 bases at V and 5 bases at J, with 13 bases between the two ends. Germline lookup yields CDR1 SEHNR and CDR2 FQNEAQ (reference sequence).